The 21 T cell receptor beta chains below all came from one sample that was sequenced in a study of blood T cell repertoires in COVID-19 (dated by TCRdb to about 2020). Receptor libraries were prepared by the immunoSEQ multiplex PCR assay. Entries here come from immuneACCESS through TCRdb and include only in-frame sequences with V and J called. Some clones fail to appear in such tables; in the studies checked, an unresolved V gene covers under half of the shortfall, and the cause of the remainder is unknown. Here the sample has under 200,000 clones; around 86% occur a single time. Around 23% of the sample goes to the ten largest clones. Input material: PBMCs or T cells enriched from blood (not recorded which). All receptors come from a middle-aged woman in a cohort exposed to, infected with or recovered from COVID-19 (not recorded which).

V is TRBV25-1 and J is TRBJ2-1; 9 nucleotides match TRBD1. This CDR3 is built from 17 residues. V lost 3 bases, J lost 4 bases, and 10 bases stayed unmatched. CDR1 and CDR2 (germline): MGHDK, SYGVNS. CDR3 DNA sequence: TGTGCCAGCAGTGACCAAAAAACAGGGGGCCGGTACAATGAGCAGTTCTTC. Amino acid sequence: CASSDQKTGGRYNEQFF. The whole variable domain, filled in from reference TRBV25-1 and TRBJ2-1, reads EADIYQTPRYLVIGTGKKITLECSQTMGHDKMYWYQQDPGMELHLIHYSYGVNSTEKGDLSSESTVSRIRTEHFPLTLESARPSHTSQYLCASSDQKTGGRYNEQFFGPGTRLTVL.

The chain recombines TRBV7-9 with TRBJ1-1; D perhaps matches TRBD1 (5 bases). The CDR3 loop spans 14 amino acids. V was cut by 6 bases and J by 4 bases, with 15 bases left in between. Looked up from germline, CDR1 is SEHNR and CDR2 is FQNEAQ (reference sequence). This chain's CDR3 is CASRLTGESTEAFF. The CDR3 nucleotides read TGTGCCAGCAGATTAACAGGTGAGAGCACTGAAGCTTTCTTT.

V usage is TRBV12-5 and J usage is TRBJ2-4; 9 nucleotides match TRBD1. CDR1 is LGHNT and CDR2 is FRNRAP in the germline V gene. The CDR3 runs 17 residues. J lost 5 bases, V lost 6 bases, and 14 bases had no gene match. The CDR3 loop is CASGDVTGGEGENIQYF. CDR3 in DNA: TGTGCTAGTGGGGACGTCACAGGGGGCGAGGGGGAAAACATTCAGTACTTC.

In its sample, this clone is medium-sized. The germline gene is not matched at one end of the junction; a read error may be the cause. Written as DNA, the CDR3 is TGTGCCAGCAGGGAAGGGCCCTCGGGACTTTCCTACGAGCAGTACTTC. Amino acids: CASREGPSGLSYEQYF. The chain carries TRBV6-1 and TRBJ2-7; a weak D match, TRBD2 (6 bases). The CDR3 length is 16 residues. Germline CDR1 reads MNHNS; CDR2 reads SASEGT.

The CDR3 here is CASSPATGLIQNTEAFF. The CDR3 region has the DNA TGTGCCAGCAGCCCGGCGACAGGGTTAATTCAGAACACTGAAGCTTTCTTT. The V call is TRBV11-2, the J call TRBJ1-1, with 7 bases lining up with TRBD1. Germline V gene data show CDR1 as SGHAT and CDR2 as FQNNGV. The CDR3 has 17 residues. Germline trimming cut 5 bases from V and 1 base from J; bases unmatched to any gene: 13.

This chain links TRBV27 with TRBJ2-4; 8 bases align to TRBD1. CDR1 is MNHEY, CDR2 SMNVEV, per germline (reference sequence). Trimming at V came to 4 bases and at J to 8 bases, leaving 7 bases not matched to a gene. This CDR3 spans 14 amino acids. CDR3: CASSSRTGRDIQYF. The CDR3 DNA reads TGTGCCAGCAGTTCCCGGACAGGGAGAGACATTCAGTACTTC.

Of note for this clone: One junction end does not reproduce the germline sequence, and a read error may be involved. The J gene is TRBJ2-3, the V gene TRBV6-5, with 8 bases aligning to TRBD2. Per germline, CDR1 MNHEY and CDR2 SVGAGI. This CDR3 is built from 15 residues. Here the CDR3 reads CASSYLAGSTGTQYF. CDR3 sequence (DNA): TGTGCCAGCAGTTACTTAGCGGGGTCCACAGGTACGCAGTATTTT.

The chain employs TRBV3-1 (or the pseudogene TRBV3-2) and TRBJ1-2; 7 positions match TRBD1. The CDR3 is 14 amino acids. Trimming took 3 bases from V and 2 from J; bases not matched to a gene: 3. CDR1 and CDR2 from the germline V gene are LGHDT and YNNKEL (reference sequence). The CDR3 protein is CASSQLDRNYGYTF. In DNA, the CDR3 is TGTGCCAGCAGCCAGTTGGACAGGAACTATGGCTACACCTTC.

The chain combines TRBV9 with TRBJ2-1, with D maybe TRBD1 (5 bases). V was trimmed by 0 bases and J by 7 bases, leaving 11 bases between them. The CDR3 length is 14 residues. Germline V CDR1 and CDR2: SGDLS, YYNGEE. CDR3 amino acids: CASSVGAGMNEQFF. CDR3 sequence (DNA): TGTGCCAGCAGCGTAGGGGCAGGGATGAATGAGCAGTTCTTC.

The genes are TRBV19 and TRBJ2-3, with a tentative D call TRBD2 (5 bases). CDR1 is LNHDA, CDR2 SQIVND, per germline (reference sequence). This CDR3 is 15 amino acids long. Trimming shortened V by 5 bases and J by 1 base, and 13 bases separated the two germline ends. CDR3 in amino acids: CASSSRDRGTDTQYF. The CDR3 DNA is TGTGCCAGTAGTTCCCGGGATAGGGGCACAGATACGCAGTATTTT. The entire variable domain, with the rest obtained from reference TRBV19 and TRBJ2-3, is as follows: DGGITQSPKYLFRKEGQNVTLSCEQNLNHDAMYWYRQDPGQGLRLIYYSQIVNDFQKGDIAEGYSVSREKKESFPLTVTSAQKNPTAFYLCASSSRDRGTDTQYFGPGTRLTVL.

The gene calls are TRBV28 and TRBJ2-1; D not certain. Germline V CDR1 and CDR2: MDHEN, SYDVKM. The V end lost 4 bases, the J end lost 6 bases, and 7 bases lay between the germline ends. The CDR3 is made up of 12 amino acids. CDR3: CASSSRFNEQFF. The CDR3, as DNA: TGTGCCAGCAGTTCTCGGTTCAATGAGCAGTTCTTC.

In this sample, this clone turned up a few times. This chain connects TRBV2 to TRBJ1-2; no definite D call. Per germline, CDR1 SNHLY and CDR2 FYNNEI. The CDR3 extends over 14 amino acids. The V end lost 1 base, the J end lost 3 bases, and 9 bases lay between the germline ends. CDR3 DNA: TGTGCCAGCAGTGAAGTAGACACGGACTATGGCTACACCTTC. Protein: CASSEVDTDYGYTF.

The gene calls are TRBV15 and TRBJ1-5, with 8 bases matching TRBD1. V lost 4 bases, J lost 2 bases, and 4 bases stayed unmatched. Per germline, CDR1 LNHNV and CDR2 YYDKDF (reference sequence). This CDR3 comprises 15 residues. The CDR3 DNA follows: TGTGCCACCAGCATCAAGACAGGGGGCAATCAGCCCCAGCATTTT. Protein sequence: CATSIKTGGNQPQHF.

The chain combines TRBV28 with TRBJ2-7; 7 nucleotides line up with TRBD1. V was clipped by 4 bases and J by 0 bases; unmatched bases: 3. CDR3 length: 14 amino acids. CDR1 is MDHEN and CDR2 is SYDVKM in the germline V gene. The CDR3 here is CASSSGTDSYEQYF. In DNA form, the CDR3 reads TGTGCCAGCAGTTCTGGGACAGACTCCTACGAGCAGTACTTC.

V usage is TRBV7-9 and J usage is TRBJ1-3; D unresolved. Per germline, CDR1 SEHNR and CDR2 FQNEAQ (reference sequence). This CDR3 contains 16 residues. The V end was cut by 0 bases, the J end by 0 bases, with 9 bases between. The CDR3 loop reads CASSLAVGDSGNTIYF. The CDR3 coding sequence is TGTGCCAGCAGCTTAGCGGTAGGAGACTCTGGAAACACCATATATTTT.

This clone was seen more than once but under ten times. This chain uses TRBV5-4 with TRBJ2-7, with 8 bases fitting TRBD2. The V and J ends lost 5 bases and 1 base, in that order; junction bases with no gene match: 5. Germline V gene data show CDR1 as SGHNT and CDR2 as YYREEE (reference sequence). The CDR3 is 14 amino acids. CDR3: CASSPGTRSYEQYF. CDR3 coding DNA: TGTGCCAGCAGTCCCGGGACTAGGTCCTACGAGCAGTACTTC. Filled out from reference TRBV5-4 and TRBJ2-7, the complete variable domain reads ETGVTQSPTHLIKTRGQQVTLRCSSQSGHNTVSWYQQALGQGPQFIFQYYREEENGRGNFPPRFSGLQFPNYSSELNVNALELDDSALYLCASSPGTRSYEQYFGPGTRLTVT.

V and J are TRBV19 and TRBJ1-4; 11 bases align to TRBD1. The germline CDR1 and CDR2 sequences are LNHDA and SQIVND (reference sequence). The junction had 1 base not matched to a gene; V was cut back by 4 bases and J by 0 bases. This CDR3 is 16 amino acids long. The CDR3, as DNA: TGTGCCAGTAGTAGGGACAGGGGGGCAACTAATGAAAAACTGTTTTTT. Residues: CASSRDRGATNEKLFF.

V usage is TRBV14 and J usage is TRBJ2-1; the D is unclear. The CDR3 covers 13 residues. V shed 3 bases and J shed 3 bases, with 6 bases lying between them. Germline V gives CDR1 SGHDN, CDR2 FVKESK. CDR3 in amino acids: CASSQAGYNEQFF. The CDR3 region has the DNA TGTGCCAGCAGCCAGGCAGGCTACAATGAGCAGTTCTTC.

This clone was seen more than once but under ten times. The chain is built from TRBV10-3 and TRBJ1-2; TRBD1 aligns across 8 bases. V dropped 2 bases and J dropped 4; count of bases not matched to a gene: 6. The CDR3 totals 15 residues. CDR1 and CDR2 from the germline V gene are ENHRY and SYGVKD. The CDR3 coding sequence is TGTGCCATCAGTGAGACCCTGGACAGGGCCTATGGCTACACCTTC. This codes for CAISETLDRAYGYTF.

In this sample, this clone turned up a few times. This chain joins TRBV27 and TRBJ1-5; TRBD1 is a possible D gene (5 bases). Trimming removed 6 bases from V and 7 bases from J, with 16 bases in between. Germline CDR1 is MNHEY and CDR2 is SMNVEV (reference sequence). This CDR3 spans 14 amino acids. The CDR3 coding sequence is TGTGCCAGCAGCCCCCCAGGGCCGGTCCAGCCCCAGCATTTT. Translation gives CASSPPGPVQPQHF.

This rearrangement joins TRBV12-3 or TRBV12-4 to TRBJ1-1; D gene ambiguous. V lost 4 bases, J lost 6 bases, and 12 bases lay in between. The CDR3 spans 13 residues. In DNA, the CDR3 is TGTGCCAGCAGTTGGGTTGGGAGGTCTGAAGCTTTCTTT. It translates to CASSWVGRSEAFF.